The rows below give T cell receptor beta chains drawn from one sample of a study of cytomegalovirus exposure and HLA in healthy donors. Measured with immunoSEQ multiplex PCR; TCRdb has only the in-frame clones, and not every one. This sample has nearly 200,000 clones, with 75% to 85% found just once. The sequenced sample consisted of PBMCs. The receptors come from a woman between 45 and 60 years old in good health and CMV-seropositive. The CDR3 runs from the conserved cysteine through the conserved F or W. The D gene is left open where the match is weak. The size entry is marked missing in some rows and otherwise reads once, few, many or a size class.

V gene,clone size,D gene,J gene,CDR3 protein,CDR3 DNA
TRBV28,.,TRBD2,TRBJ2-3,CASSFRGLAHTDTQYF,TGTGCCAGCAGTTTTCGAGGACTAGCGCATACAGATACGCAGTATTTT
TRBV7-9,.,TRBD1,TRBJ1-4,CASSLGTALRHEKLFF,TGTGCCAGCAGCCTCGGGACAGCATTAAGGCATGAAAAACTGTTTTTT
TRBV25-1,.,TRBD2,TRBJ2-5,CASSDRLAQETQYF,TGTGCCAGCAGTGACCGACTAGCGCAAGAGACCCAGTACTTC
TRBV10-3,.,.,TRBJ1-3,CAITRGDSGNTIYF,TGTGCCATCACGCGGGGCGACTCTGGAAACACCATATATTTT
TRBV30,.,.,TRBJ1-1,CASSGDTEAFF,TGTGCCTCCAGCGGGGACACTGAAGCTTTCTTT
TRBV4-3,.,.,TRBJ2-5,CASSQVVLETQYF,TGCGCCAGCAGCCAAGTTGTATTAGAGACCCAGTACTTC
TRBV5-1,few,TRBD2,TRBJ2-7,CASSLALAERGYEQYF,TGCGCCAGCAGCCTTGCCCTAGCGGAGAGAGGCTACGAGCAGTACTTC
TRBV7-3,few,.,TRBJ2-1,CASSLTRVSVYEQFF,TGTGCCAGCAGCTTAACGCGGGTTAGTGTCTATGAGCAGTTCTTC
TRBV12-5,.,.,TRBJ2-1,CASGRLNSEGVQVEQFF,TGTGCTAGTGGCCGACTTAATAGCGAGGGGGTTCAGGTTGAGCAGTTCTTC
TRBV7-9,few,.,TRBJ1-3,CASSLAPGGQLSGNTIYF,TGTGCCAGCAGCTTAGCCCCCGGTGGACAGCTCTCTGGAAACACCATATATTTT
TRBV12-5,.,TRBD2,TRBJ2-3,CASGLTLTSGTDTQYF,TGTGCTAGTGGTTTGACCTTGACTAGCGGGACAGATACGCAGTATTTT
TRBV4-1,.,TRBD1,TRBJ1-4,CASSNIDRGNEKLFF,TGCGCCAGCAGCAATATTGACAGGGGAAATGAAAAACTGTTTTTT
TRBV6-6,few,.,TRBJ2-4,CASSGAQNSQYF,TGTGCCAGCAGTGGGGCTCAAAACAGTCAGTACTTC
TRBV6-1,.,.,TRBJ2-1,CASSEEEGYEQFF,TGTGCCAGCAGTGAAGAAGAGGGCTATGAGCAGTTCTTC
TRBV4-3,.,TRBD2,TRBJ2-7,CASSQALAARDEQYF,TGCGCCAGCAGCCAAGCCCTAGCGGCCCGGGACGAGCAGTACTTC
TRBV5-1,.,.,TRBJ2-5,CASSLAQVFSQETQYF,TGCGCCAGCAGCTTGGCCCAGGTTTTCAGCCAAGAGACCCAGTACTTC
TRBV7-9,.,TRBD2,TRBJ2-3,CASRLAGGLDTQYF,TGTGCCAGCAGACTAGCGGGGGGGTTAGATACGCAGTATTTT
TRBV11-3,.,TRBD2,TRBJ2-1,CASSLTSAYNEQFF,TGTGCCAGCAGCTTAACTAGCGCCTACAATGAGCAGTTCTTC
TRBV28,.,TRBD1,TRBJ1-4,CASSFVGTESLFEKLFF,TGTGCCAGCAGTTTTGTTGGGACAGAATCCCTATTTGAAAAACTGTTTTTT
TRBV5-1,.,.,TRBJ2-1,CASSPGVALEQFF,TGCGCCAGCAGCCCGGGAGTAGCTCTTGAGCAGTTCTTC
TRBV5-1,.,TRBD2,TRBJ2-3,CASSGWTSADTQYF,TGCGCCAGCTCGGGGTGGACTAGCGCAGATACGCAGTATTTT
TRBV5-1,.,.,TRBJ2-6,CASSLAGSSGANVLTF,TGCGCCAGCAGCTTGGCCGGTAGCTCTGGGGCCAACGTCCTGACTTTC
TRBV27,.,.,TRBJ2-3,CASSSLGQGTTDTQYF,TGTGCCAGCAGTTCTTTGGGGCAGGGGACCACAGATACGCAGTATTTT
TRBV28,.,.,TRBJ1-2,CASSLGLGYTF,TGTGCCAGCAGTTTGGGACTTGGCTACACCTTC
TRBV2,.,TRBD2,TRBJ2-2,CASSESGRGNTGELFF,TGTGCCAGCAGTGAAAGCGGGAGGGGGAACACCGGGGAGCTGTTTTTT
TRBV18,.,TRBD1,TRBJ1-4,CASSASRDREPTNEKLFF,TGTGCCAGCTCCGCGAGTAGGGACAGGGAGCCTACTAATGAAAAACTGTTTTTT
TRBV29-1,.,.,TRBJ2-7,CSVGSEYEQYF,TGCAGCGTTGGGTCAGAATACGAGCAGTACTTC
TRBV19,.,TRBD1,TRBJ1-5,CASSNSEGAYQPQHF,TGTGCCAGTAGTAACTCCGAGGGGGCATATCAGCCCCAGCATTTT
TRBV1,.,.,TRBJ2-7,CTSSQDHHSGTYEQYF,TGCACCAGCAGCCAAGATCACCATAGCGGTACCTACGAGCAGTACTTC
TRBV28,.,.,TRBJ1-5,CASSFGTPVQPQHF,TGTGCCAGCAGTTTCGGGACACCTGTACAGCCCCAGCATTTT